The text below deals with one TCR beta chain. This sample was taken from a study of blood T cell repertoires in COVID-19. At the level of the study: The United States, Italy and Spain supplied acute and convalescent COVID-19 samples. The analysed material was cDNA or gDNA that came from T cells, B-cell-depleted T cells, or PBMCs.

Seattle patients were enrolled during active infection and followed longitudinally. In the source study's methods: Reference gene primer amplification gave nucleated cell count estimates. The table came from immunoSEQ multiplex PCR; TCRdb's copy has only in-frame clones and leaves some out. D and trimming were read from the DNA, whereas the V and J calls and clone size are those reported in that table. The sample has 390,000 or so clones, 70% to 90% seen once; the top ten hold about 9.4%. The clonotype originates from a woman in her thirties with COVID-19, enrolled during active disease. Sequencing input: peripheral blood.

CDR3 residues: CASSLDGQGTGELFF. CDR3 DNA: TGTGCCAGCAGTCTCGATGGACAGGGCACCGGGGAGCTGTTTTTT. This rearrangement joins TRBV6-6 to TRBJ2-2, with 8 bases matching TRBD1. The germline V gene encodes CDR1 MNHNY and CDR2 SVGAGI (reference sequence). This CDR3 comprises 15 residues. The junction had 6 bases not matched to a gene; V was cut back by 5 bases and J by 4 bases.